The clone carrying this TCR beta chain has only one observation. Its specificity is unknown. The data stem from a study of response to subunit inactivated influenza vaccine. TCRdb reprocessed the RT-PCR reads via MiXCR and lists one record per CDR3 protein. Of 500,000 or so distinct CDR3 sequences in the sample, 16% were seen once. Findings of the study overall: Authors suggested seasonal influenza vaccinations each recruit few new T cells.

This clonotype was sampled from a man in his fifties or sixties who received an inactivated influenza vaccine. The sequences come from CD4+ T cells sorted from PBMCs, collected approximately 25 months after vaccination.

The CDR3 region has the DNA TGCGCCAGCAGCTTGGGGGACAGGGTATCAGAGACCCAGTACTTC. This translates into CASSLGDRVSETQYF. This chain connects TRBV5-1 to TRBJ2-5; TRBD1 agrees at 9 bases. The CDR3 is 15 amino acids. The J segment lost 4 bases and the V segment lost 0 bases, leaving 4 bases of the junction unmatched. Germline CDR1 reads SGHRS; CDR2 reads YFSETQ.